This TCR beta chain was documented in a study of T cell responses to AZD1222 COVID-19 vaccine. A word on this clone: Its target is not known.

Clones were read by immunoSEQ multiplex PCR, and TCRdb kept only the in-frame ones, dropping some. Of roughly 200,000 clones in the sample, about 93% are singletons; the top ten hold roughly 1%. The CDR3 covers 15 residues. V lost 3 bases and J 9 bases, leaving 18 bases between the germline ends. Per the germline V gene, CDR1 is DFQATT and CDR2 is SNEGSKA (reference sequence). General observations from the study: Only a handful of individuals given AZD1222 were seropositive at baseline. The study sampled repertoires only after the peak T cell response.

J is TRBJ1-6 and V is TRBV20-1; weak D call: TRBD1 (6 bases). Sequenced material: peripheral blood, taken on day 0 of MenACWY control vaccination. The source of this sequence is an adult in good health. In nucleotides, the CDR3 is TGCAGTGCTAGTCGTCGGTCAGTCAGGGGTTCACCCCTCCACTTT. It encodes CSASRRSVRGSPLHF.